The clone carrying this T cell receptor (beta chain) was seen only once. Germline V gene data show CDR1 as MDHEN and CDR2 as SYDVKM. Between the trimmed V and J ends, which lost 6 bases and 4 bases, there was a span of 6 bases. This CDR3 contains 11 residues. This sample was taken from a study of blood T cell repertoires in COVID-19. The data were produced by immunoSEQ multiplex PCR, yet TCRdb's version contains in-frame clones alone and is incomplete. In the table there are fewer than 300,000 clones, 91% of which are singletons. This chain links TRBV28 with TRBJ1-1; D is perhaps TRBD1 (6 bases). Sequencing used peripheral blood. This TCR was sampled from a woman aged 30 to 39 with COVID-19, enrolled during active disease. CDR3 protein: CASRGATEAFF. As DNA, the CDR3 is TGTGCCAGCAGGGGGGCCACTGAAGCTTTCTTT. Combining the CDR3 with reference TRBV28 and TRBJ1-1 gives the whole variable domain DVKVTQSSRYLVKRTGEKVFLECVQDMDHENMFWYRQDPGLGLRLIYFSYDVKMKEKGDIPEGYSVSREKKERFSLILESASTNQTSMYLCASRGATEAFFGQGTRLTVV.